Presented here are 18 T cell receptor beta chains from one specimen sequenced in a study of regulatory T cells in long-lasting Graves disease. Noted time point: persistent/refractory GD, antithyroid drugs over 5 years with positive TRAb. RNA extracted from PBMCs served as the sequencing template. Sequencing libraries for TCR beta were prepared with iRepertoire HTBI primers and Arm-PCR of CDR3 regions. TCRdb analysed the multiplex PCR reads with MiXCR anew, one entry per CDR3 protein. Of roughly 500,000 distinct CDR3 sequences detected, about 22% appear once; the ten largest clones hold roughly 7%. The specimen was peripheral blood mononuclear cells (PBMCs), collected when the disease was refractory, from a patient treated with antithyroid drugs. The receptors were sampled from a female donor with Graves disease.

This clonotype has ten or more counts. The J gene is TRBJ1-6, the V gene TRBV5-4, with D perhaps matching TRBD1 (6 bases). Trimming removed 2 bases from V and 2 bases from J, with 11 bases in between. The CDR3 consists of 16 residues. The germline V gene has CDR1 SGHNT and CDR2 YYREEE (reference sequence). The CDR3 DNA follows: TGTGCCAGCAGCTTACAGGGTTATCCCTATAATTCACCCCTCCACTTT. It is translated as CASSLQGYPYNSPLHF.

This clonotype was recorded a few times. The rearrangement joins TRBV6-4 to TRBJ2-2; perhaps TRBD2 as D (5 bases). Germline V gene sequence: CDR1 MRHNA, CDR2 SNTAGT. The CDR3 has 14 residues. V lost 5 bases and J lost 8, with 15 bases in between. The chain's CDR3 is CASSYEGPGGELFF. In nucleotides, the CDR3 is TGTGCCAGCAGTTACGAAGGGCCGGGAGGGGAGCTGTTTTTT.

This clonotype was seen many times. The rearrangement uses TRBV6-5 and TRBJ2-7; D is unresolved. This CDR3 comprises 12 residues. V was clipped by 8 bases and J by 6 bases, with 14 bases between them. In germline, CDR1 is MNHEY, CDR2 SVGAGI. DNA for the CDR3: TGTGCCAGCGGTTTACCACCCTCCGAGCAGTACTTC. Amino acids: CASGLPPSEQYF.

This clonotype was seen a few times. The gene calls are TRBV13 and TRBJ2-7; TRBD2 aligns across 11 bases. V lost 8 bases to trimming and J lost 3 bases; unmatched junction nucleotides: 9. In germline, CDR1 is PRHDT, CDR2 FYEKMQ (reference sequence). The CDR3 consists of 15 residues. Here the CDR3 DNA reads TGTGCCAGCGGTTTATCCGGGACTAGCGGCTACGAGCAGTACTTC. Translated: CASGLSGTSGYEQYF.

This clonotype occurred many times. This chain uses TRBV19 with TRBJ1-2, with 11 bases aligning to TRBD1. The CDR3 totals 14 residues. With 6 bases clipped from V and 7 bases from J, the junction kept 7 bases outside the gene matches. Germline-derived CDR1 and CDR2 are LNHDA and SQIVND (reference sequence). CDR3 in DNA: TGTGCCAGTAGCCCGTCGGGGACAGGGGGTGGCTACACCTTC. It specifies CASSPSGTGGGYTF.

As to this clonotype: Being one base from a much bigger clone, this may be a read error. The genes are TRBV2 and TRBJ2-7, with 7 bases that match TRBD2. This CDR3 spans 13 amino acids. CDR1 is SNHLY, CDR2 FYNNEI, per germline. CDR3 residues: CASRLTSSYEQCF. Written as DNA, the CDR3 is TGTGCCAGCAGACTGACTAGCTCCTACGAGCAGTGCTTC.

This clonotype was found many times. The gene calls are TRBV12-3 or TRBV12-4 and TRBJ1-2; D possibly corresponds to TRBD1 (6 bases). The CDR3 consists of 12 residues. The V end lost 6 bases, the J end lost 6 bases, and 11 bases lay between the germline ends. The CDR3 nucleotides read TGTGCCAGCAGCCCAACAGGGAATGGCTACACCTTC. As protein: CASSPTGNGYTF.

The chain uses TRBV20-1 and TRBJ1-5; 8 nucleotides align to TRBD1. This CDR3 contains 14 residues. Per the germline V gene, CDR1 is DFQATT and CDR2 is SNEGSKA (reference sequence). The junction had 3 bases not matched to a gene; V was cut back by 0 bases and J by 5 bases. The CDR3 DNA reads as TGCAGTGCTAGAGACAGGGGGCGAGATCAGCCCCAGCATTTT. Protein: CSARDRGRDQPQHF.

The chain combines TRBV28 with TRBJ2-1, with D perhaps TRBD2 (6 bases). Trimming shortened V by 5 bases and J by 5 bases, and 16 bases separated the two germline ends. Germline CDR1 reads MDHEN; CDR2 reads SYDVKM. The CDR3 runs to 15 residues. The CDR3 loop is CASSPGGSNNNEQFF. The CDR3 nucleotides are TGTGCCAGCAGTCCAGGAGGGAGTAATAACAATGAGCAGTTCTTC.

The chain is built from TRBV6-5 and TRBJ1-4; D is undetermined. This CDR3 contains 15 residues. V lost 1 base and J lost 8, with 14 bases in between. Germline assignment: CDR1 MNHEY and CDR2 SVGAGI. CDR3 sequence reads: CASSYLGGPREKLFF. CDR3 nucleotides: TGTGCCAGCAGTTACTTGGGAGGGCCCCGGGAAAAACTGTTTTTT.

This clonotype was counted at least ten times. The chain joins TRBV2 to TRBJ2-7; 7 bases align to TRBD1. The CDR3 is 13 amino acids. The germline CDR1 and CDR2 sequences are SNHLY and FYNNEI. The junction had 10 bases not matched to a gene; V was cut back by 9 bases and J by 5 bases. As DNA, the CDR3 is TGTGCCAGTCTTTCGGGACAGTCTAACGAGCAGTACTTC. Translation: CASLSGQSNEQYF. Based on the CDR3 plus reference TRBV2 and TRBJ2-7, the full variable domain is EPEVTQTPSHQVTQMGQEVILRCVPISNHLYFYWYRQILGQKVEFLVSFYNNEISEKSEIFDDQFSVERPDGSNFTLKIRSTKLEDSAMYFCASLSGQSNEQYFGPGTRLTVT.

This clonotype was picked up many times. The rearrangement uses TRBV27 and TRBJ1-2, with 8 bases aligning to TRBD1. V dropped 5 bases and J dropped 6; count of bases not matched to a gene: 5. Germline-derived CDR1 and CDR2 are MNHEY and SMNVEV (reference sequence). There are 13 residues in the CDR3. CDR3 DNA: TGTGCCAGCAGTCCGGACAGGGAACATGGCTACACCTTC. Translating it yields CASSPDREHGYTF.

This clonotype was detected a few times. The chain uses TRBV6-1 and TRBJ1-4, with no clear D. The length of the CDR3 is 13 residues. Trimming removed 8 bases at V and 5 bases at J, with 12 bases between. Germline CDR1 is MNHNS and CDR2 is SASEGT. The CDR3 region is CASGNGVNEKLFF. DNA for the CDR3: TGTGCCAGCGGGAACGGAGTCAATGAAAAACTGTTTTTT.

In the case of this clonotype: This sequence may be a read error, since a much larger clone differs from it by one base. The V call is TRBV7-2, the J call TRBJ2-5; TRBD2 agrees at 11 bases. In germline, CDR1 is SGHTA, CDR2 FQGNSA. This CDR3 contains 18 residues. CDR3 in amino acids: CASNLNAPLAGAKETQYF. In DNA, the CDR3 is TGTGCCAGCAACTTAAATGCCCCACTAGCGGGAGCCAAAGAGACCCAGTACTTC.

This clonotype has at least ten counts. This sequence joins TRBV3-1 and TRBJ1-4; D is possibly TRBD1 (5 bases). Germline CDR1 and CDR2: LGHDT and YNNKEL (reference sequence). Trimming removed 5 bases from V and 7 bases from J, with 17 bases in between. The CDR3 is 15 residues long. CDR3 DNA: TGTGCCAGCAGCGGGGGACGAGCGATGAGTGAAAAACTGTTTTTT. As protein: CASSGGRAMSEKLFF.

The chain couples TRBV4-2 to TRBJ1-5, with D hard to call. The germline V and J ends were trimmed by 0 bases and 0 bases, with 9 bases remaining between them. CDR3 length equals 16 residues. Germline CDR1 is LGHNA and CDR2 is YNFKEQ. CDR3 DNA sequence: TGTGCCAGCAGCCAAGAGGCACCACATAGCAATCAGCCCCAGCATTTT. It codes for CASSQEAPHSNQPQHF.

The chain has TRBV29-1 and TRBJ2-7; 11 nucleotides agree with TRBD1. The germline CDR1 and CDR2 sequences are SQVTM and ANQGSEA. The V gene end was trimmed by 6 bases and the J gene end by 5 bases; junction bases not matched to a gene: 6. The CDR3 totals 13 residues. The CDR3 loop reads CSVWTGGKDEQYF. CDR3 in DNA: TGCAGCGTCTGGACAGGGGGCAAGGACGAGCAGTACTTC.

V usage is TRBV4-1 and J usage is TRBJ2-7; D ambiguous. The CDR3 runs 14 residues. Between the trimmed V and J ends, which lost 0 bases and 2 bases, there was a span of 8 bases. CDR1 and CDR2 (germline): MGHRA, YSYEKL. Here the CDR3 DNA reads TGCGCCAGCAGCCAAGATTGGGCAGCCTACGAGCAGTACTTC. The encoded protein is CASSQDWAAYEQYF.